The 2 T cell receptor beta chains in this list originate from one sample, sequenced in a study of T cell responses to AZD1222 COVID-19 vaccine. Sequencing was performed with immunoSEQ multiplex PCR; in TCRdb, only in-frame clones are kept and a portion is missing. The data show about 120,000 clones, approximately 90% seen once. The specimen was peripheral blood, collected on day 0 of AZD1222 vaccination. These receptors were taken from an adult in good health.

The CDR3 sequence is CASSGAGWEKLFF. The CDR3 DNA follows: TGTGCCAGCAGTGGGGCAGGGTGGGAAAAACTGTTTTTT. This chain uses TRBV2 with TRBJ1-4; a weak D match, TRBD1 (5 bases). The CDR3 is 13 residues long. Germline-derived CDR1 and CDR2 are SNHLY and FYNNEI. Trimming took off 4 bases at V and 8 bases at J, with 11 bases between the two ends. The variable domain in full, with the rest retrieved from reference TRBV2 and TRBJ1-4, is EPEVTQTPSHQVTQMGQEVILRCVPISNHLYFYWYRQILGQKVEFLVSFYNNEISEKSEIFDDQFSVERPDGSNFTLKIRSTKLEDSAMYFCASSGAGWEKLFFGSGTQLSVL.

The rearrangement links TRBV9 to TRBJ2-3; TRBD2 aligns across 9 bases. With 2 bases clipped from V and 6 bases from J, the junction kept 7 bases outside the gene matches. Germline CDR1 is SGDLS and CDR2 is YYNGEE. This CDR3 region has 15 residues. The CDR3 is CASSVDQREVDTQYF. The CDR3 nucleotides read TGTGCCAGCAGCGTCGATCAGCGGGAGGTTGATACGCAGTATTTT. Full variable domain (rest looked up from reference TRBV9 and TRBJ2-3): DSGVTQTPKHLITATGQRVTLRCSPRSGDLSVYWYQQSLDQGLQFLIQYYNGEERAKGNILERFSAQQFPDLHSELNLSSLELGDSALYFCASSVDQREVDTQYFGPGTRLTVL.